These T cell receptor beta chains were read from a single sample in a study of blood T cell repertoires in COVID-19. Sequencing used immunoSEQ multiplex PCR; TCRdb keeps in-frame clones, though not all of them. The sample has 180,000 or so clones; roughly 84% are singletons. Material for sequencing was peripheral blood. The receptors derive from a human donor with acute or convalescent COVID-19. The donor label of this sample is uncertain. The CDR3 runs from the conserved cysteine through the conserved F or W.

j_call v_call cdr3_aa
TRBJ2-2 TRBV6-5 CASSSAGAPRTGELFF
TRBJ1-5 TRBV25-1 CASSGEGWSNQPQHF
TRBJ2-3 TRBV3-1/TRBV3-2 CASSPQLSGTDTQYF
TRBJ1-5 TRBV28 CASLGQPSQPQHF
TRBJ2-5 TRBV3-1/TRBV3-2 CASSRSGIGETQYF
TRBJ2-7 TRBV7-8 CASSLGGGSIYEQYF
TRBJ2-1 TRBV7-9 CASSLVRVTDEQFF
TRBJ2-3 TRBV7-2 CASSTDRPLTSTDTQYF
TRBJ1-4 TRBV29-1 CSVETGRNEKLFF
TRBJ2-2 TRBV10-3 CAISETVDTGELFF
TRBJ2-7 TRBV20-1 CSARQGYEQYF
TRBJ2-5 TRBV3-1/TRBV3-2 CASSSGRMQETQYF
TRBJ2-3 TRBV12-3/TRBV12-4 CASSATTDTQYF
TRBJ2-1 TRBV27 CASSTLAGGPRNEQFF
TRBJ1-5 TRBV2 CASSDGGVDWSTQHF
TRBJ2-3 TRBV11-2 CASSFGGTGPYTQYF
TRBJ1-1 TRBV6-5 CASRAAVRNTEAFF
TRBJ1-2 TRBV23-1 CASGRGGYTF
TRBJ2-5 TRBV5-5 CASSLQGAGETQYF
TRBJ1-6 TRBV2 CASEGDTKNSPLHF
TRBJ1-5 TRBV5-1 CASSAGGGGQPQHF
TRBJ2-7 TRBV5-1 CASSLGQSSYEQYF
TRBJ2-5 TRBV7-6 CASSLGTGQGYQETQYF
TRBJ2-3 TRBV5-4 CASSLEGGVSTDTQYF
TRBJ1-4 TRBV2 CASSLDRVSEKLFF
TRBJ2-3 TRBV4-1 CASSQEISLAGGDTQYF
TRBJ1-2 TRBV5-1 CASSREQGANYGYTF
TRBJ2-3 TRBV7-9 CASSSGLSTDTQYF
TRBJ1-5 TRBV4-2 CASSQGPDWPSNQPQHF
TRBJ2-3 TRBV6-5 CATLVLAPNTQYF
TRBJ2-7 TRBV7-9 CASSPQRELAGEQYF
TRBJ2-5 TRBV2 CASSRLAQQETQYF
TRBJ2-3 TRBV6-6 CASSYGPQADTQYF
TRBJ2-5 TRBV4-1 CASSQVRETQYF
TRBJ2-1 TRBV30 CAWRLAGGISGEQFF
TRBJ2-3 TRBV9 CASSGSQAFKGPTDTQYF
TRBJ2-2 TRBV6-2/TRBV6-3 CASSQGQGTGELFF
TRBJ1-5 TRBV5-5 CASSRTQQGTQPQHF
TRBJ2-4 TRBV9 CASSVGGLERNIQYF
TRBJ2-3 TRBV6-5 CASNPPVDTQYF
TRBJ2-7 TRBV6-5 CASSYGGIPSYEQYF
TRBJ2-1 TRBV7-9 CASSFLGGGAVEQFF
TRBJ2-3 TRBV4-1 CASSQEGFTDTQYF
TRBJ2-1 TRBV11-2 CASSLVRSLMSSYNEQFF
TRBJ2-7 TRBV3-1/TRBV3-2 CASSQNSFSYEQYF
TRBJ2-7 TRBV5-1 CASSSEDRGEQYF
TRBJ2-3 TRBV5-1 CASSLRTAGGSVDTQYF
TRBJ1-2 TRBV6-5 CASSPSHLPLYGYTF
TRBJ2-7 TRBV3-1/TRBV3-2 CASSQAGTNPSPYEQYF
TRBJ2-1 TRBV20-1 CSASSPPSYNEQFF
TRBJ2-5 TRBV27 CASSRGTPGLQETQYF
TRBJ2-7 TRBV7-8 CASSLGTINYEQYF
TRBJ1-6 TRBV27 CASSGRGPYNSPLHF
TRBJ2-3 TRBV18 CASSPVKAGGPSDTQYF
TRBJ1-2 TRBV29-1 CSAKGLPYGYTF
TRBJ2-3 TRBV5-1 CASSPGLATDTQYF
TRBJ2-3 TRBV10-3 CAISGGTTADTQYF
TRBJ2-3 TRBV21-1 CASSKLAGGTDTQYF
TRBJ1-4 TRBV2 CASRDRDRGGEKLFF